These T cell receptor beta chains were read from a single sample in a study of blood T cells in healthy people across ages. TCRdb re-derived calls from the 5' RACE reads in MiXCR, one entry per CDR3 protein. The sample carries hundreds of thousands of distinct CDR3 sequences, around 38% recorded once. The material sequenced was blood. Receptor source: a man older than 75 in good health. The CDR3 runs from the conserved cysteine through the conserved F or W. The D gene is left open where the match is weak. Only part of the rows carry a size: once, few, many, or a class if the clone is expanded.

abundance: .
d_gene: .
v_gene: TRBV7-9
j_gene: TRBJ1-1
CDR3aa: CASSPPGGGTTEAFF
CDR3nt: TGTGCCAGCAGCCCTCCGGGTGGTGGAACCACTGAAGCTTTCTTT

abundance: .
d_gene: TRBD2
v_gene: TRBV3-1
j_gene: TRBJ2-3
CDR3aa: CASSQALAGGADTQYF
CDR3nt: TGTGCCAGCAGCCAAGCACTAGCGGGGGGAGCAGATACGCAGTATTTT

abundance: .
d_gene: .
v_gene: TRBV12-3/TRBV12-4
j_gene: TRBJ2-6
CDR3aa: CASSFWLGGAPSSGAKVANILTF
CDR3nt: TGTGCCAGCAGTTTTTGGCTAGGTGGGGCTCCCTCCTCTGGGGCCAAGGTCGCCAACATCCTGACTTTC

abundance: .
d_gene: .
v_gene: TRBV6-1
j_gene: TRBJ2-3
CDR3aa: CASSVGGAASTDTQYF
CDR3nt: TGTGCCAGCAGTGTAGGCGGGGCAGCTAGCACAGATACGCAGTATTTT

abundance: few
d_gene: TRBD2
v_gene: TRBV4-3
j_gene: TRBJ2-1
CDR3aa: CASSQDQGSGLAGSYNEQFF
CDR3nt: TGCGCCAGCAGCCAAGATCAAGGTTCTGGTCTAGCGGGATCCTACAATGAGCAGTTCTTC

abundance: .
d_gene: .
v_gene: TRBV15
j_gene: TRBJ1-1
CDR3aa: CATSRGVQPNTEAFF
CDR3nt: TGTGCCACCAGCAGAGGGGTGCAGCCGAACACTGAAGCTTTCTTT

abundance: .
d_gene: TRBD2
v_gene: TRBV20-1
j_gene: TRBJ2-7
CDR3aa: CSAIKSGAYEQYF
CDR3nt: TGCAGTGCTATTAAAAGCGGGGCCTACGAGCAGTACTTC

abundance: .
d_gene: .
v_gene: TRBV25-1
j_gene: TRBJ2-4
CDR3aa: CASSDWDVIQYF
CDR3nt: TGTGCCAGCAGTGATTGGGACGTCATTCAGTACTTC

abundance: .
d_gene: TRBD2
v_gene: TRBV30
j_gene: TRBJ2-5
CDR3aa: CARSVPSGIQETQYF
CDR3nt: TGTGCCCGGAGTGTTCCTAGCGGGATACAAGAGACCCAGTACTTC

abundance: .
d_gene: .
v_gene: TRBV7-2
j_gene: TRBJ1-2
CDR3aa: CASSLAVSGYGGYTF
CDR3nt: TGTGCCAGCAGCTTAGCGGTTTCAGGGTACGGTGGCTACACCTTC

abundance: .
d_gene: TRBD2
v_gene: TRBV5-1
j_gene: TRBJ2-7
CDR3aa: CASSLSLAEEGEQYF
CDR3nt: TGCGCCAGCAGCTTGTCGCTAGCGGAGGAGGGCGAGCAGTACTTC

abundance: .
d_gene: .
v_gene: TRBV14
j_gene: TRBJ2-5
CDR3aa: CASSLLIYPETQYF
CDR3nt: TGTGCCAGCAGCCTCCTGATATACCCTGAGACCCAGTACTTC

abundance: .
d_gene: TRBD1
v_gene: TRBV18
j_gene: TRBJ2-5
CDR3aa: CASSLSRDSRETQYF
CDR3nt: TGTGCCAGCTCACTATCCCGGGACAGTAGGGAGACCCAGTACTTC

abundance: few
d_gene: TRBD1
v_gene: TRBV9
j_gene: TRBJ2-3
CDR3aa: CASSVVAGTGGTDTQYF
CDR3nt: TGTGCCAGCAGCGTAGTAGCCGGGACAGGGGGTACAGATACGCAGTATTTT

abundance: .
d_gene: .
v_gene: TRBV7-6
j_gene: TRBJ2-5
CDR3aa: CASSLNPGVQETQYF
CDR3nt: TGTGCCAGCAGCTTAAACCCGGGGGTACAAGAGACCCAGTACTTC

abundance: few
d_gene: .
v_gene: TRBV27
j_gene: TRBJ1-1
CDR3aa: CASSYRAGMDTEAFF
CDR3nt: TGTGCCAGCAGTTACCGAGCAGGGATGGACACTGAAGCTTTCTTT

abundance: few
d_gene: TRBD1
v_gene: TRBV7-6
j_gene: TRBJ2-7
CDR3aa: CASSARGRNEQYF
CDR3nt: TGTGCCAGCAGCGCCAGGGGGCGGAACGAGCAGTACTTC

abundance: .
d_gene: TRBD1
v_gene: TRBV7-9
j_gene: TRBJ2-5
CDR3aa: CASSNMGQGEETQYF
CDR3nt: TGTGCCAGCAGCAATATGGGACAGGGGGAGGAGACCCAGTACTTC

abundance: .
d_gene: .
v_gene: TRBV12-3/TRBV12-4
j_gene: TRBJ1-2
CDR3aa: CASSKRGEAYGYTF
CDR3nt: TGTGCCAGCAGCAAGAGGGGGGAAGCCTATGGCTACACCTTC

abundance: few
d_gene: .
v_gene: TRBV6-5
j_gene: TRBJ2-3
CDR3aa: CASTRLGGGTDTQYF
CDR3nt: TGTGCCAGCACCAGACTAGGAGGGGGGACAGATACGCAGTATTTT

abundance: .
d_gene: .
v_gene: TRBV10-3
j_gene: TRBJ2-3
CDR3aa: CAISATCGDTDTQYF
CDR3nt: TGTGCCATCAGTGCTACTTGCGGCGACACAGATACGCAGTATTTT

abundance: few
d_gene: .
v_gene: TRBV20-1
j_gene: TRBJ1-2
CDR3aa: CSGGGVVYGYTF
CDR3nt: TGCAGCGGGGGAGGGGTAGTGTATGGCTACACCTTC

abundance: .
d_gene: .
v_gene: TRBV28
j_gene: TRBJ2-3
CDR3aa: CASSLGISRGTDTQYF
CDR3nt: TGTGCCAGCAGTTTAGGCATTTCTAGGGGCACAGATACGCAGTATTTT

abundance: .
d_gene: .
v_gene: TRBV20-1
j_gene: TRBJ2-1
CDR3aa: CSASDTYNEQFF
CDR3nt: TGCAGTGCTAGCGACACTTACAATGAGCAGTTCTTC

abundance: .
d_gene: .
v_gene: TRBV7-8
j_gene: TRBJ2-1
CDR3aa: CASSFGVGSDEQFF
CDR3nt: TGTGCCAGCAGCTTCGGGGTGGGGAGCGATGAGCAGTTCTTC

abundance: .
d_gene: .
v_gene: TRBV18
j_gene: TRBJ2-3
CDR3aa: CASSPPSKARAGTDTQYF
CDR3nt: TGTGCCAGCTCACCACCGTCTAAAGCGCGGGCTGGCACAGATACGCAGTATTTT

abundance: .
d_gene: TRBD1
v_gene: TRBV7-2
j_gene: TRBJ1-2
CDR3aa: CASSLRRQGSLGYGYTF
CDR3nt: TGTGCCAGCAGCTTACGGAGACAGGGGTCTCTTGGCTATGGCTACACCTTC

abundance: .
d_gene: TRBD2
v_gene: TRBV7-2
j_gene: TRBJ2-1
CDR3aa: CASRPKRESYEQFF
CDR3nt: TGTGCCAGCAGACCTAAGCGGGAATCCTACGAGCAGTTCTTC

abundance: .
d_gene: TRBD1
v_gene: TRBV11-2
j_gene: TRBJ2-1
CDR3aa: CASSPNGQDNEQFF
CDR3nt: TGTGCCAGCAGCCCAAACGGACAGGACAATGAGCAGTTCTTC

abundance: .
d_gene: TRBD2
v_gene: TRBV6-1
j_gene: TRBJ2-1
CDR3aa: CASTLTSGSNNEQFF
CDR3nt: TGTGCCAGCACCCTGACTAGCGGGAGTAACAATGAGCAGTTCTTC

abundance: many
d_gene: .
v_gene: TRBV20-1
j_gene: TRBJ2-7
CDR3aa: CSARDSYEQYF
CDR3nt: TGCAGTGCTAGAGACTCCTACGAGCAGTACTTC

abundance: .
d_gene: .
v_gene: TRBV12-5
j_gene: TRBJ2-1
CDR3aa: CAAGQSSYNEQFF
CDR3nt: TGTGCTGCGGGACAGAGCTCCTACAATGAGCAGTTCTTC

abundance: .
d_gene: .
v_gene: TRBV6-5
j_gene: TRBJ2-6
CDR3aa: CARSYSIRGSSGANVLTF
CDR3nt: TGTGCCCGCAGTTACTCGATCCGGGGCTCCTCTGGGGCCAACGTCCTGACTTTC

abundance: once
d_gene: TRBD1
v_gene: TRBV28
j_gene: TRBJ1-6
CDR3aa: CASRGDGQGNSPLHF
CDR3nt: TGTGCCAGCAGGGGAGACGGACAGGGAAATTCACCCCTCCACTTT

abundance: .
d_gene: .
v_gene: TRBV7-2
j_gene: TRBJ2-1
CDR3aa: CASSRGPLIVEQFF
CDR3nt: TGTGCCAGCAGCAGAGGGCCACTAATAGTTGAGCAGTTCTTC

abundance: .
d_gene: TRBD1
v_gene: TRBV20-1
j_gene: TRBJ2-5
CDR3aa: CSARGQGAHQETQYF
CDR3nt: TGCAGTGCTAGGGGACAGGGGGCCCACCAAGAGACCCAGTACTTC

abundance: .
d_gene: .
v_gene: TRBV28
j_gene: TRBJ1-5
CDR3aa: CASRLGLSVQPQHF
CDR3nt: TGTGCCAGCAGACTAGGGCTCTCGGTTCAGCCCCAGCATTTT

abundance: .
d_gene: .
v_gene: TRBV15
j_gene: TRBJ2-3
CDR3aa: CATSRGGAASTDTQYF
CDR3nt: TGTGCCACCAGCAGAGGGGGAGCGGCTAGCACAGATACGCAGTATTTT

abundance: .
d_gene: .
v_gene: TRBV18
j_gene: TRBJ2-5
CDR3aa: CASSPLASVQETQYF
CDR3nt: TGTGCCAGCTCACCCTTGGCTAGCGTACAAGAGACCCAGTACTTC

abundance: .
d_gene: TRBD2
v_gene: TRBV20-1
j_gene: TRBJ2-5
CDR3aa: CSARLRGGLQETQYF
CDR3nt: TGCAGTGCTAGATTGCGGGGGGGTCTCCAAGAGACCCAGTACTTC

abundance: .
d_gene: TRBD1
v_gene: TRBV7-9
j_gene: TRBJ1-1
CDR3aa: CASSPDRGRGPEAFF
CDR3nt: TGTGCCAGCAGCCCTGACAGGGGCAGAGGGCCTGAAGCTTTCTTT

abundance: .
d_gene: .
v_gene: TRBV19
j_gene: TRBJ1-2
CDR3aa: CTSSILSANYGYTF
CDR3nt: TGTACCAGTAGTATCTTGTCGGCTAACTATGGCTACACCTTC

abundance: few
d_gene: .
v_gene: TRBV4-2
j_gene: TRBJ2-7
CDR3aa: CASSQLGTYEQYF
CDR3nt: TGTGCCAGCAGCCAACTGGGGACTTACGAGCAGTACTTC

abundance: many
d_gene: TRBD1
v_gene: TRBV28
j_gene: TRBJ1-1
CDR3aa: CASSSSRQGRGTEAFF
CDR3nt: TGTGCCAGCAGTTCCTCGAGACAGGGGAGAGGAACTGAAGCTTTCTTT

abundance: once
d_gene: TRBD1
v_gene: TRBV6-2/TRBV6-3
j_gene: TRBJ2-1
CDR3aa: CASSYQGAIFRNEQFF
CDR3nt: TGTGCCAGCAGTTACCAGGGGGCTATATTTAGGAATGAGCAGTTCTTC

abundance: many
d_gene: .
v_gene: TRBV29-1
j_gene: TRBJ2-1
CDR3aa: CSVGGQIQSYNEQFF
CDR3nt: TGCAGCGTGGGGGGACAGATACAATCCTACAATGAGCAGTTCTTC

abundance: .
d_gene: .
v_gene: TRBV7-9
j_gene: TRBJ2-7
CDR3aa: CASSLDLGLDQYF
CDR3nt: TGTGCCAGCAGCTTAGATTTGGGCCTCGATCAGTACTTC

abundance: once
d_gene: .
v_gene: TRBV6-2/TRBV6-3
j_gene: TRBJ1-5
CDR3aa: CASTFGGQPQHF
CDR3nt: TGTGCCAGTACCTTCGGTGGCCAGCCCCAGCATTTT

abundance: .
d_gene: .
v_gene: TRBV20-1
j_gene: TRBJ1-4
CDR3aa: CSARERSATWATNEKLFF
CDR3nt: TGCAGTGCTAGAGAGCGTAGTGCCACTTGGGCAACTAATGAAAAACTGTTTTTT

abundance: .
d_gene: .
v_gene: TRBV7-2
j_gene: TRBJ1-6
CDR3aa: CASSLGGPANSPLHF
CDR3nt: TGTGCCAGCAGCTTAGGGGGTCCCGCTAATTCACCCCTCCACTTT

abundance: .
d_gene: .
v_gene: TRBV20-1
j_gene: TRBJ1-6
CDR3aa: CSARNSGEGNNSPLHF
CDR3nt: TGCAGTGCTAGGAACAGCGGGGAGGGGAATAATTCACCCCTCCACTTT

abundance: few
d_gene: TRBD1
v_gene: TRBV10-3
j_gene: TRBJ1-1
CDR3aa: CAISDIRQGLNTEAFF
CDR3nt: TGTGCCATCAGTGACATAAGACAGGGATTGAACACTGAAGCTTTCTTT

abundance: few
d_gene: .
v_gene: TRBV5-5
j_gene: TRBJ1-1
CDR3aa: CASSLQANTEAFF
CDR3nt: TGTGCCAGCAGCTTACAGGCGAACACTGAAGCTTTCTTT

abundance: .
d_gene: TRBD2
v_gene: TRBV5-1
j_gene: TRBJ2-3
CDR3aa: CASSLEGRGGTDTQYF
CDR3nt: TGCGCCAGCAGCTTGGAGGGGCGGGGGGGCACAGATACGCAGTATTTT